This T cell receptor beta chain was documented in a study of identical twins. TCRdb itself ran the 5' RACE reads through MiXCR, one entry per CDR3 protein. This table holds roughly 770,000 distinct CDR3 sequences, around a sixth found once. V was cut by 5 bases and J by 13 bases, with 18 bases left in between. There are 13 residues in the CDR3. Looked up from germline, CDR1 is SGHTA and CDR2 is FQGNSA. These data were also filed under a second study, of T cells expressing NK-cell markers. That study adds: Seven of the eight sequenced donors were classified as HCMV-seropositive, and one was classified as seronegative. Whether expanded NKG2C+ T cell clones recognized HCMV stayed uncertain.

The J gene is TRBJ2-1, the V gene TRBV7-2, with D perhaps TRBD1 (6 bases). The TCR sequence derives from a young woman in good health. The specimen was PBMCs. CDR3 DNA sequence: TGTGCCAGCAGCCTTAGCATTAACAGGGACCAGTTCTTC. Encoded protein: CASSLSINRDQFF.